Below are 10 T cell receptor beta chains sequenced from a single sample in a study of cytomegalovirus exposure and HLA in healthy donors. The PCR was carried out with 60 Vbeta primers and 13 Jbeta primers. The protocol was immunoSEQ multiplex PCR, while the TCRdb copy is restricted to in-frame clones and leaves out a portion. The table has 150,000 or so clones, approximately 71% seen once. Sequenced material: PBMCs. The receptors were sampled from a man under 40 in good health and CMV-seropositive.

The CDR3 nucleotides read TGTGCCAGCAGCCTAGGACAGGGCGGATCACCCCTCCACTTT. This codes for CASSLGQGGSPLHF. The chain employs TRBV6-6 and TRBJ1-6, with 8 nucleotides matching TRBD1. CDR1 is MNHNY, CDR2 SVGAGI, per germline (reference sequence). With 6 bases clipped from V and 10 bases from J, the junction kept 8 bases outside the gene matches. The CDR3 loop spans 14 amino acids.

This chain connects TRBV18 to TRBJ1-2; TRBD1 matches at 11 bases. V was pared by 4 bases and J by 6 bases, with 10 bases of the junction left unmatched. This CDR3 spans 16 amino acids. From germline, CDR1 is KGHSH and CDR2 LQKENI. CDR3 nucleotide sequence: TGTGCCAGCTCACTCCTCGAGGGACAGGGGGACCATGGCTACACCTTC. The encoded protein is CASSLLEGQGDHGYTF.

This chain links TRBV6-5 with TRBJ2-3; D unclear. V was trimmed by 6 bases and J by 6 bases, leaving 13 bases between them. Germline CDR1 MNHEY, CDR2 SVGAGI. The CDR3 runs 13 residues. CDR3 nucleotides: TGTGCCAGCAGCACCCCCATTGCGGATACGCAGTATTTT. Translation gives CASSTPIADTQYF.

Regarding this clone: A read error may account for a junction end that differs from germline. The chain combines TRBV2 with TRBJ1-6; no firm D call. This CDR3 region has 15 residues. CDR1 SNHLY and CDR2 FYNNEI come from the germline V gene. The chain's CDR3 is CASSEFVSYNSPLHF. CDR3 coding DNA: TGTGCCAGCAGTGAGTTTGTCTCCTATAATTCCCCCCTCCACTTT.

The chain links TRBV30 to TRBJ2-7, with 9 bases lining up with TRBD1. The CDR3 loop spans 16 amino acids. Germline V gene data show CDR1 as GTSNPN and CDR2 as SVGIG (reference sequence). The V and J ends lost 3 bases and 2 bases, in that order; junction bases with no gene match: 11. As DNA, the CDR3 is TGTGCCTGGAGGGGACTTGGGGGACAGGGAACCTACGAGCAGTACTTC. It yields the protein CAWRGLGGQGTYEQYF. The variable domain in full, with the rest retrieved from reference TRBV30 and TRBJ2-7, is SQTIHQWPATLVQPVGSPLSLECTVEGTSNPNLYWYRQAAGRGLQLLFYSVGIGQISSEVPQNLSASRPQDRQFILSSKKLLLSDSGFYLCAWRGLGGQGTYEQYFGPGTRLTVT.

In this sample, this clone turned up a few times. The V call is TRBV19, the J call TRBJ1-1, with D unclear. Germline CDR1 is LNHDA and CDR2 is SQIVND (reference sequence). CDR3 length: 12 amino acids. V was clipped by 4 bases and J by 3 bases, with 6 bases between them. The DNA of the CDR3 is TGTGCCAGTAGTACGTCCTACACTGAAGCTTTCTTT. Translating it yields CASSTSYTEAFF. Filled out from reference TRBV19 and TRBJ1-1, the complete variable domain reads DGGITQSPKYLFRKEGQNVTLSCEQNLNHDAMYWYRQDPGQGLRLIYYSQIVNDFQKGDIAEGYSVSREKKESFPLTVTSAQKNPTAFYLCASSTSYTEAFFGQGTRLTVV.

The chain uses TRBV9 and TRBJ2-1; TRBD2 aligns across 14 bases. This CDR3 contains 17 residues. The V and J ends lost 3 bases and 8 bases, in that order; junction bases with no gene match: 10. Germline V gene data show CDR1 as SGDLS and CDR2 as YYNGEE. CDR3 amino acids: CASSELTSGRAGDEQFF. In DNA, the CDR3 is TGTGCCAGCAGCGAACTGACTAGCGGGAGGGCCGGAGATGAGCAGTTCTTC.

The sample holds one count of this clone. CDR3 sequence reads: CSALRGRGTGELFF. The CDR3 bases are TGCAGCGCCCTAAGGGGGCGCGGGACCGGGGAGCTGTTTTTT. The chain uses TRBV29-1 and TRBJ2-2; 7 positions agree with TRBD1. The CDR3 runs to 14 residues. The junction had 10 bases not matched to a gene; V was cut back by 7 bases and J by 5 bases. The V gene's germline CDR1 is SQVTM and CDR2 ANQGSEA.

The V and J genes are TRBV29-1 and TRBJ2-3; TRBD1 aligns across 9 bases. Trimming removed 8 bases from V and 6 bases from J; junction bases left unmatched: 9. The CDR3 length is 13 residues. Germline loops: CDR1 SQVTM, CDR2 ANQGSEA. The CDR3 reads CSQKQGAFDTQYF. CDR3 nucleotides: TGCAGCCAGAAACAGGGGGCTTTTGATACGCAGTATTTT.

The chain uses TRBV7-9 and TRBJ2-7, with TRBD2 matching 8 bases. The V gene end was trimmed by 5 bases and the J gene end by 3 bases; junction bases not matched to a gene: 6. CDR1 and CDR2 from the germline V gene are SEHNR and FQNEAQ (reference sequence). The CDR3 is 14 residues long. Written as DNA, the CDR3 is TGTGCCAGCAGCCCTAGCGGGCCGTACTACGAGCAGTACTTC. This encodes CASSPSGPYYEQYF. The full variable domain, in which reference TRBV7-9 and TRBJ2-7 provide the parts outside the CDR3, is DTGVSQNPRHKITKRGQNVTFRCDPISEHNRLYWYRQTLGQGPEFLTYFQNEAQLEKSRLLSDRFSAERPKGSFSTLEIQRTEQGDSAMYLCASSPSGPYYEQYFGPGTRLTVT.